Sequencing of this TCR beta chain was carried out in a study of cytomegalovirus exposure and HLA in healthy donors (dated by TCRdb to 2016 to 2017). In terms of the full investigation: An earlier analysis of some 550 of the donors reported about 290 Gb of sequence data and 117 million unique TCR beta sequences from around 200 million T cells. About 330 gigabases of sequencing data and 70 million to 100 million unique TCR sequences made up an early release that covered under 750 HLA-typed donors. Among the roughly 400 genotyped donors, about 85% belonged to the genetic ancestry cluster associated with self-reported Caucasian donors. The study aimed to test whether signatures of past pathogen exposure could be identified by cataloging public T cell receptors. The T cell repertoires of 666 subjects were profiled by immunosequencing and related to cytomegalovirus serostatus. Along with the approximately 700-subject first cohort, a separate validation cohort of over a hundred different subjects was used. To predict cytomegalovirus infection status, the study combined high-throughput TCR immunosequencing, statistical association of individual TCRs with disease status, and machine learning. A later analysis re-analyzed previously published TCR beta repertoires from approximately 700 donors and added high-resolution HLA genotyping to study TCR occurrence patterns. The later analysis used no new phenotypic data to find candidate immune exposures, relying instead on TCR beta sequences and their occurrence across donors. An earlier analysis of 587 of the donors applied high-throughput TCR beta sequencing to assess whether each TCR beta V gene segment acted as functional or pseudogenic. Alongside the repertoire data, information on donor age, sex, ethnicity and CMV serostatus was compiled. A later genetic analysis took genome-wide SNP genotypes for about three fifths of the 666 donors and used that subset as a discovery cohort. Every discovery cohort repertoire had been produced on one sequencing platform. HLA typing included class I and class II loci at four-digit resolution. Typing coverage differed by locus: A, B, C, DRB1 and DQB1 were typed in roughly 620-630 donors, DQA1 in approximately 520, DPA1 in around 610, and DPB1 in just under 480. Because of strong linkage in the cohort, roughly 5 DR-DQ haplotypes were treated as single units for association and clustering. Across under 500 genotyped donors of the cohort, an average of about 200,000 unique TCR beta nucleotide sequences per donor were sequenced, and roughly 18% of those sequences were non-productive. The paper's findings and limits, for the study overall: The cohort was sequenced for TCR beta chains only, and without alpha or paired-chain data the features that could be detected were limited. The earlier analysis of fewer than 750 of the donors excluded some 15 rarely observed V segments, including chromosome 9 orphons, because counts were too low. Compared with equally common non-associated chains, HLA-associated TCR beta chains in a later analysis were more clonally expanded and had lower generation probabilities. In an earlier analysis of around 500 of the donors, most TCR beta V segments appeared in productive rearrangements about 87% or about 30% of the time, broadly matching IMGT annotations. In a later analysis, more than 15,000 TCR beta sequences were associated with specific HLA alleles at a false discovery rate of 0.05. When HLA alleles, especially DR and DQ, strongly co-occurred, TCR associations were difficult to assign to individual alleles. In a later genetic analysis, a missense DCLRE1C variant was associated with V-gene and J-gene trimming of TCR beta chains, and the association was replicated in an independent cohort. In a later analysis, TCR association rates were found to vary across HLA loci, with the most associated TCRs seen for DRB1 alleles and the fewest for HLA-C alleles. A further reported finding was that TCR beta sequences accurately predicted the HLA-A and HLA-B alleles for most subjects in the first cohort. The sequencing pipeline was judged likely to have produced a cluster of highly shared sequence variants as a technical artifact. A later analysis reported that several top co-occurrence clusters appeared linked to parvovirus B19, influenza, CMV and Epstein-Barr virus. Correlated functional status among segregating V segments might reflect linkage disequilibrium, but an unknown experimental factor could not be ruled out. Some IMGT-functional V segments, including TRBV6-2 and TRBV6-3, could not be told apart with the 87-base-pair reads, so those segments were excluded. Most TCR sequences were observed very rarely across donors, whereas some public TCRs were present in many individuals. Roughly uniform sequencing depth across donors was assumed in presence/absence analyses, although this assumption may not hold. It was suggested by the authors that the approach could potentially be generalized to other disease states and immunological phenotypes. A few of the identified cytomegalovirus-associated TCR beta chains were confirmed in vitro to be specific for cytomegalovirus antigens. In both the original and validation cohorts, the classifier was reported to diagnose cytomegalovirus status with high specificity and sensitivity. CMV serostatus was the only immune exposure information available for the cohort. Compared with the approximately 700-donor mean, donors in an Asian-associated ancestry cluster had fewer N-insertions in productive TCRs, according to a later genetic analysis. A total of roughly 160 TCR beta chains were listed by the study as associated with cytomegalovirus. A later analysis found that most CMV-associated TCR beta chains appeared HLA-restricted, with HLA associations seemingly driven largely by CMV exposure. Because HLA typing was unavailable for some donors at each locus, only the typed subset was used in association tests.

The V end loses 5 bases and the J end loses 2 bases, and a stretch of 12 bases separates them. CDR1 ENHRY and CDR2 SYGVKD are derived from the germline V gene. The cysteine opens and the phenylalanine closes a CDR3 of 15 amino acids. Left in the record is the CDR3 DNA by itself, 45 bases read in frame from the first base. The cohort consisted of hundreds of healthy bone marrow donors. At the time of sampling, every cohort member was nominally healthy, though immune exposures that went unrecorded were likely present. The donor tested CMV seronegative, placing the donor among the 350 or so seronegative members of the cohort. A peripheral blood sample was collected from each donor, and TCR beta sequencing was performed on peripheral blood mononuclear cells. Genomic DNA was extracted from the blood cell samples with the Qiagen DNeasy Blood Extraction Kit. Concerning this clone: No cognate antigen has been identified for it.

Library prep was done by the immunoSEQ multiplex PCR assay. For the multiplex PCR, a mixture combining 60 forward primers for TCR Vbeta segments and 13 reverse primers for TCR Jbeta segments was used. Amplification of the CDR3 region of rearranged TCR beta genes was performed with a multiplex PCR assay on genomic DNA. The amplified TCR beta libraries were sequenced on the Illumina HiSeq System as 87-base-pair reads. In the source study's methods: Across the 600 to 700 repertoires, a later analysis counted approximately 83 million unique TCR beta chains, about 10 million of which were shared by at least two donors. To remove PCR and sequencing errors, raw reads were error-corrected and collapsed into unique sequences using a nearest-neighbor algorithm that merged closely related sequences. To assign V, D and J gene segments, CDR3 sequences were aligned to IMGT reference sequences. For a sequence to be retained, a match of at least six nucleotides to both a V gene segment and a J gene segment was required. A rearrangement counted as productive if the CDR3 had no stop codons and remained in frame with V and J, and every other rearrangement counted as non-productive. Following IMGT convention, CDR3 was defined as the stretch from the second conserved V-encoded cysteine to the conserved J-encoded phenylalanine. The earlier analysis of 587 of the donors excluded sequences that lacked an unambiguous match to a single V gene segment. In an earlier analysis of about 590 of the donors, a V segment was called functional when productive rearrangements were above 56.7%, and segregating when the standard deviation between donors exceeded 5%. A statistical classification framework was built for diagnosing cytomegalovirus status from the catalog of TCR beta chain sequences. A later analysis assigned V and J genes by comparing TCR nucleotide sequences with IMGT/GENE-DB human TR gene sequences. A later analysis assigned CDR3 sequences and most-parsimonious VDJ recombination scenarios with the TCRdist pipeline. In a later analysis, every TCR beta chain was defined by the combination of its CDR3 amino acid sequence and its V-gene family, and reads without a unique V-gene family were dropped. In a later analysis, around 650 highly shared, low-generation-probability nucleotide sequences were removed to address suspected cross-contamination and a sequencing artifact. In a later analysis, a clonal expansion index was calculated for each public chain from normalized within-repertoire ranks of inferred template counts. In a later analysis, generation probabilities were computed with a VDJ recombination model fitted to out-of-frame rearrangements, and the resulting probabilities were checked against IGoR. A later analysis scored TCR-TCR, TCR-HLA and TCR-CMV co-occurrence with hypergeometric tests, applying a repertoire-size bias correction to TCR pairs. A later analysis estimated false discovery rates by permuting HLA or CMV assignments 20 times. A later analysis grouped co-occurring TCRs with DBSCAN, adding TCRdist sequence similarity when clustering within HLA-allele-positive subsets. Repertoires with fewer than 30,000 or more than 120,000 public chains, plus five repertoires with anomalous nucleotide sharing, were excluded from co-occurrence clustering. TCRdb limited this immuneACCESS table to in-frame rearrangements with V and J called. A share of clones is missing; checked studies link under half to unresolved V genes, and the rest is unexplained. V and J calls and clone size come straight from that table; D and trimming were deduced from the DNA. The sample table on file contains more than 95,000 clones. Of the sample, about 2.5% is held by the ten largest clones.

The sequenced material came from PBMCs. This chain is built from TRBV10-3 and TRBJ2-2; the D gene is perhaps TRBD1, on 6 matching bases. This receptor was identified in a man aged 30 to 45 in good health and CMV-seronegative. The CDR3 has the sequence CAISWGQINTGELFF. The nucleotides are TGTGCCATCAGTTGGGGGCAGATCAACACCGGGGAGCTGTTTTTT.